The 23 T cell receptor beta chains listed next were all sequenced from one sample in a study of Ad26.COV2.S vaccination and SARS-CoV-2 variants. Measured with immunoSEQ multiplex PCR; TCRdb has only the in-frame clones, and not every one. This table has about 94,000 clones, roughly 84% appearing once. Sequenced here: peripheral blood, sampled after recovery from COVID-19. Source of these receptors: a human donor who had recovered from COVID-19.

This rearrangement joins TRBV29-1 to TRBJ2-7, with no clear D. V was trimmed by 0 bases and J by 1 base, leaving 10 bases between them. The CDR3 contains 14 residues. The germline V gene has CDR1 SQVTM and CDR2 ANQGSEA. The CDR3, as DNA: TGCAGCGTTGAAGATCAGTCACAGTCCTACGAGCAGTACTTC. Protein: CSVEDQSQSYEQYF.

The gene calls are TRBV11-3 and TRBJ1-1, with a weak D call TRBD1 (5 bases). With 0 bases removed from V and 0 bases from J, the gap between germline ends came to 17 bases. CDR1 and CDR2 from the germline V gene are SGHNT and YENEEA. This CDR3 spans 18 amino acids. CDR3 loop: CASSLEGSGGRMNTEAFF. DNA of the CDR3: TGTGCCAGCAGCTTAGAAGGGTCCGGGGGTCGAATGAACACTGAAGCTTTCTTT.

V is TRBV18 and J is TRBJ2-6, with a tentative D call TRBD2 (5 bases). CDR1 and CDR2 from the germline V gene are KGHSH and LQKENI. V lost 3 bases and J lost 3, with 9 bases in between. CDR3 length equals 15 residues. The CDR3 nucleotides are TGTGCCAGCTCACCCGGGGTCTTTGGGGCCAACGTCCTGACTTTC. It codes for CASSPGVFGANVLTF.

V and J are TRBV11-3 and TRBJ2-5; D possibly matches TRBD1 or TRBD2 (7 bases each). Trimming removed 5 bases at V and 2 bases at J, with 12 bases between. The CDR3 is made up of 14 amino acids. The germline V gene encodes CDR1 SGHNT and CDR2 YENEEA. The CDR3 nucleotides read TGTGCCAGCAGCCAGGGGGGGGATCAAGAGACCCAGTACTTC. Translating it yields CASSQGGDQETQYF.

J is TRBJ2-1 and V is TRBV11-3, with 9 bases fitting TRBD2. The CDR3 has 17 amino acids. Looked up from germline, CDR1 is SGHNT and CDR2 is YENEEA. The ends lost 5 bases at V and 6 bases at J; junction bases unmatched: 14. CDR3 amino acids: CASSPRSREGPLNEQFF. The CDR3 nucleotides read TGTGCCAGCAGCCCCAGGTCGCGGGAGGGTCCCCTCAATGAGCAGTTCTTC.

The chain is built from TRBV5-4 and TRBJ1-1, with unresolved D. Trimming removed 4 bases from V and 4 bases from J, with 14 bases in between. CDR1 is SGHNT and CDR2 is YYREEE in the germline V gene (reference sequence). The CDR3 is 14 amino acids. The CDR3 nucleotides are TGTGCCAGCAGCCTACCCCGACAAACCACTGAAGCTTTCTTT. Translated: CASSLPRQTTEAFF.

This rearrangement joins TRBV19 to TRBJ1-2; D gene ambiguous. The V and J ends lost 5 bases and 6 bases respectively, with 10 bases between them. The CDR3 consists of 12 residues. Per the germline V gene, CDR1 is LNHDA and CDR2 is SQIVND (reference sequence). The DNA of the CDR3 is TGTGCCAGTAGTCAGACGGTCGATGGCTACACCTTC. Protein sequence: CASSQTVDGYTF.

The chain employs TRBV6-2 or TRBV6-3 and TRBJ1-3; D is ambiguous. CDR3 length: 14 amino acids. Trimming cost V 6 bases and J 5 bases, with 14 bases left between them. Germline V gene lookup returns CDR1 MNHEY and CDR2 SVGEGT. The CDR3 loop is CASSELSLRNTIYF. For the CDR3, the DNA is TGTGCCAGCAGCGAACTTAGTCTTCGAAACACCATATATTTT.

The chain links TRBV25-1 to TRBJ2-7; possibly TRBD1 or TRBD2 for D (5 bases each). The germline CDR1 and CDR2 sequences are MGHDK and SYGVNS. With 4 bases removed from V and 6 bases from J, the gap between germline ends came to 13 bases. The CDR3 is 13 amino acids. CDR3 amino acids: CASSGPGAREQYF. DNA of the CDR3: TGTGCCAGCAGTGGGCCCGGGGCTCGCGAGCAGTACTTC.

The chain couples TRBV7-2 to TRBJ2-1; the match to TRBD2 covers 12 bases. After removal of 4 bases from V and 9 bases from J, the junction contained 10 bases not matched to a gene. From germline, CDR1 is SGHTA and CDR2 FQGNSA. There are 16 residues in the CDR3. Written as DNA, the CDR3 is TGTGCCAGCAGCTCCCGACTAGCGGGAGTAGGGGTTGAGCAGTTCTTC. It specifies CASSSRLAGVGVEQFF. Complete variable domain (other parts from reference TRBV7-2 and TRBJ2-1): GAGVSQSPSNKVTEKGKDVELRCDPISGHTALYWYRQSLGQGLEFLIYFQGNSAPDKSGLPSDRFSAERTGGSVSTLTIQRTQQEDSAVYLCASSSRLAGVGVEQFFGPGTRLTVL.

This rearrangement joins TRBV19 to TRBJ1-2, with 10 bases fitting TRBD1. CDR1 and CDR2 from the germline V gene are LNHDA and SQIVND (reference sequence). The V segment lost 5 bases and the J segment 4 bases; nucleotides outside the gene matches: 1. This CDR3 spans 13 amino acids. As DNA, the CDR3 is TGTGCCAGTAGTGGGACAGGGGCCTATGGCTACACCTTC. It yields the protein CASSGTGAYGYTF.

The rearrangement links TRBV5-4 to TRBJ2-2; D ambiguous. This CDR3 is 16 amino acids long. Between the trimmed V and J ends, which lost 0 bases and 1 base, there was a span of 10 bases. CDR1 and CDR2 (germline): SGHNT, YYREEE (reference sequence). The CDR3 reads CASSLAPTGNTGELFF. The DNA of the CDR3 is TGTGCCAGCAGCTTGGCTCCCACGGGGAACACCGGGGAGCTGTTTTTT. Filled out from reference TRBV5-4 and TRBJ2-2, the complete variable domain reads ETGVTQSPTHLIKTRGQQVTLRCSSQSGHNTVSWYQQALGQGPQFIFQYYREEENGRGNFPPRFSGLQFPNYSSELNVNALELDDSALYLCASSLAPTGNTGELFFGEGSRLTVL.

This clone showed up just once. The CDR3 DNA is TGTGCCAGCAGCGTAGAAAGACAGGGACCTGGAAACACCATATATTTT. It specifies CASSVERQGPGNTIYF. V usage is TRBV9 and J usage is TRBJ1-3, with 7 bases fitting TRBD1. This CDR3 contains 16 residues. Trimming cost V 0 bases and J 2 bases; bases outside gene matches: 5. The germline gives CDR1 SGDLS, CDR2 YYNGEE.

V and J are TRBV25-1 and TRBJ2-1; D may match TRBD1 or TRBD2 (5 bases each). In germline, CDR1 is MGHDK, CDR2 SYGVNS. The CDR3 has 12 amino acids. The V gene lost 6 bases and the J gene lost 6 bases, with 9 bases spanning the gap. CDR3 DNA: TGTGCCAGCAGGCTTGGGGGCAATGAGCAGTTCTTC. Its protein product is CASRLGGNEQFF.

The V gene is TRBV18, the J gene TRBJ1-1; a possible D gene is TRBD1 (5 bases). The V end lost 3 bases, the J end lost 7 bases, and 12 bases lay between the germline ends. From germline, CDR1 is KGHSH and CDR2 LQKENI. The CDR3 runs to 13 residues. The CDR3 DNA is TGTGCCAGCTCACCGGGGGGTAAAAGTGAAGCTTTCTTT. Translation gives CASSPGGKSEAFF.

In DNA, the CDR3 is TGTGCCAGCTCACCAAATAAGGAAGGCACTGAAGCTTTCTTT. Its translation: CASSPNKEGTEAFF. This chain joins TRBV18 and TRBJ1-1; D is unresolved. The V end was cut by 2 bases, the J end by 4 bases, with 11 bases between. The CDR3 sequence is 14 residues long. Germline V gives CDR1 KGHSH, CDR2 LQKENI.

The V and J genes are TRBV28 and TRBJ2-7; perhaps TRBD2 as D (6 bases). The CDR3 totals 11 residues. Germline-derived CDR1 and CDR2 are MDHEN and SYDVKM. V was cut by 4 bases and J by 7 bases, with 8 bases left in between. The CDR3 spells CASSWAGEQYF. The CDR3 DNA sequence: TGTGCCAGCAGTTGGGCGGGAGAGCAGTACTTC.

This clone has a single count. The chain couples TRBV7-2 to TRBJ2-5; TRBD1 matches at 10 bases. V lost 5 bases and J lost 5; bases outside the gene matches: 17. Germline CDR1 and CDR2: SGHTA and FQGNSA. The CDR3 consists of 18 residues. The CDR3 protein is CASSPGPSGTGVHETQYF. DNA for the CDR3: TGTGCCAGCAGCCCAGGGCCCTCAGGGACAGGGGTTCACGAGACCCAGTACTTC.

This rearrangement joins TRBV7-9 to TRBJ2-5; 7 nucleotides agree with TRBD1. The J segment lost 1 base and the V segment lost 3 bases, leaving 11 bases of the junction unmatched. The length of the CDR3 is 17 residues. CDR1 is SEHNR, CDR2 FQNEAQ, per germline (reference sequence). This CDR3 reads CASSFRPRQGGQETQYF. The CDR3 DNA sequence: TGTGCCAGCAGCTTCAGACCCCGACAGGGCGGCCAAGAGACCCAGTACTTC. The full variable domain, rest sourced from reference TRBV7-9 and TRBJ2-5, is DTGVSQNPRHKITKRGQNVTFRCDPISEHNRLYWYRQTLGQGPEFLTYFQNEAQLEKSRLLSDRFSAERPKGSFSTLEIQRTEQGDSAMYLCASSFRPRQGGQETQYFGPGTRLLVL.

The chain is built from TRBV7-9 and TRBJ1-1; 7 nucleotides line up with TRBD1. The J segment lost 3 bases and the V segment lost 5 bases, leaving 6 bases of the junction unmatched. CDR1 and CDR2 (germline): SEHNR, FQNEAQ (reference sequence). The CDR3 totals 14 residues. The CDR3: CASSPPTGYTEAFF. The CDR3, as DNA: TGTGCCAGCAGCCCCCCGACAGGGTACACTGAAGCTTTCTTT.

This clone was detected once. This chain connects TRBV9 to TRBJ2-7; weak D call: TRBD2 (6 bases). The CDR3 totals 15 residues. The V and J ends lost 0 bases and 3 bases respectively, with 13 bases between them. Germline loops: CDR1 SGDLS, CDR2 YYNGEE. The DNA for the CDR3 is TGTGCCAGCAGCGTAGATGGGGGGTTAGGCTACGAGCAGTACTTC. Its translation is CASSVDGGLGYEQYF.

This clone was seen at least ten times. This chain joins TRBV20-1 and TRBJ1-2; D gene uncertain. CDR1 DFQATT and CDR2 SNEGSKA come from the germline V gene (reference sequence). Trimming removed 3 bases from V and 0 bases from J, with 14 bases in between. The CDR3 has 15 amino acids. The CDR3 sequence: CSASMRRSSNYGYTF. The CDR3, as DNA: TGCAGTGCTAGTATGAGGAGGTCATCTAACTATGGCTACACCTTC.

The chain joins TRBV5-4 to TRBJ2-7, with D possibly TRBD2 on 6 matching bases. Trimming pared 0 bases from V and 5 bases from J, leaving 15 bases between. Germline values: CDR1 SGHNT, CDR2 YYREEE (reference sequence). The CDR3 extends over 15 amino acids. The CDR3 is CASSLVGGGINEQYF. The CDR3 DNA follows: TGTGCCAGCAGCTTGGTTGGGGGAGGAATCAACGAGCAGTACTTC. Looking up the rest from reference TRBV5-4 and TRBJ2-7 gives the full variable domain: ETGVTQSPTHLIKTRGQQVTLRCSSQSGHNTVSWYQQALGQGPQFIFQYYREEENGRGNFPPRFSGLQFPNYSSELNVNALELDDSALYLCASSLVGGGINEQYFGPGTRLTVT.